This T cell receptor beta chain was observed in a study of Graves' ophthalmopathy and Graves' hyperthyroidism. Overall study: The study drew peripheral blood at initial diagnosis, before any treatment.

The table lists this clonotype with many counts. TCR beta CDR3 amplification used RNA transcripts. First-round RT-PCR relied on HTBI primers, and a second-round multiplex PCR came next. In TCRdb, the multiplex PCR reads were re-called with MiXCR into one record per CDR3 protein. The profile shows hundreds of thousands of distinct CDR3 sequences, roughly 20% of them singletons. In germline, CDR1 is SGHRS, CDR2 YFSETQ. CDR3 length equals 17 residues. With V trimmed by 0 bases and J by 2 bases, 8 bases remained unmatched. The V and J genes are TRBV5-1 and TRBJ1-5; TRBD1 matches 7 bases. What was sequenced was peripheral blood. This sequence was found in a woman aged 18-29 years with stable Graves' hyperthyroidism. Some clones in this sample may be carry-over from other donors' samples. This CDR3 reads CASSLEPRQGGNQPQHF. CDR3 nucleotides: TGCGCCAGCAGCTTGGAGCCCCGACAGGGAGGCAATCAGCCCCAGCATTTT.